Listed below are T cell receptor beta chains from one sample, sequenced in a study of control samples from healthy donors and cancer patients. Sequenced by immunoSEQ multiplex PCR; TCRdb stores in-frame clones only, minus some. The sample lists 70,000 or so clones, roughly 80% occurring once. The sample taken for sequencing was blood. These receptors were obtained from a man in his fifties in good health. Each CDR3 is given with its conserved first and last residue. The order of the fields is J gene, clone size, V gene, D gene, CDR3 protein, CDR3 DNA. A D gene is named only where the DNA matches it firmly. The size of a clone is reported for some rows only, either as once, few or many, or as a class for expanded clones.

J: TRBJ1-2; size: .; V: TRBV6-5; D: .; CDR3: CASSYVAAGGYTF; DNA: TGTGCCAGCAGTTACGTCGCCGCCGGTGGCTACACCTTC
J: TRBJ2-1; size: once; V: TRBV27; D: .; CDR3: CASSLVGSSYNEQFF; DNA: TGTGCCAGCAGTTTGGTGGGAAGCTCCTACAATGAGCAGTTCTTC
J: TRBJ2-5; size: .; V: TRBV11-3; D: .; CDR3: CASSLERLQETQYF; DNA: TGTGCCAGCAGCTTAGAGAGGCTCCAAGAGACCCAGTACTTC
J: TRBJ2-5; size: .; V: TRBV15; D: .; CDR3: CATSRVRLEGETQYF; DNA: TGTGCCACCAGCAGAGTGAGACTAGAGGGGGAGACCCAGTACTTC
J: TRBJ1-1; size: .; V: TRBV28; D: .; CDR3: CASKDPNTEAFF; DNA: TGTGCCAGTAAAGACCCGAACACTGAAGCTTTCTTT
J: TRBJ2-7; size: few; V: TRBV5-6; D: .; CDR3: CASSLGGEQYF; DNA: TGTGCCAGCAGCTTGGGAGGGGAGCAGTACTTC
J: TRBJ2-1; size: .; V: TRBV6-6; D: .; CDR3: CASSYSRHEQFF; DNA: TGTGCCAGCAGTTACTCGAGACATGAGCAGTTCTTC
J: TRBJ2-7; size: .; V: TRBV3-1/TRBV3-2; D: TRBD2; CDR3: CASSQDGFGSGSSYEQYF; DNA: TGTGCCAGCAGCCAAGATGGGTTTGGTAGCGGGAGTTCCTACGAGCAGTACTTC
J: TRBJ2-1; size: .; V: TRBV5-6; D: .; CDR3: CASREGLSSYNEQFF; DNA: TGTGCCAGCAGGGAAGGGCTTAGCTCCTACAATGAGCAGTTCTTC
J: TRBJ1-1; size: .; V: TRBV5-1; D: .; CDR3: CASSLVVSQGTEAFF; DNA: TGCGCCAGCAGCTTGGTCGTATCGCAGGGAACTGAAGCTTTCTTT
J: TRBJ2-1; size: .; V: TRBV5-8; D: .; CDR3: CASSFAQSEQFF; DNA: TGTGCCAGCAGCTTCGCCCAAAGTGAGCAGTTCTTC
J: TRBJ1-2; size: .; V: TRBV6-5; D: TRBD1; CDR3: CASSRPGTGDYGYTF; DNA: TGTGCCAGCAGTCGTCCCGGGACAGGCGACTATGGCTACACCTTC
J: TRBJ2-2; size: .; V: TRBV2; D: .; CDR3: CASSQDSTGELFF; DNA: TGTGCCAGCAGTCAGGACTCGACCGGGGAGCTGTTTTTT
J: TRBJ1-1; size: .; V: TRBV9; D: .; CDR3: CASSPGPDPNTEAFF; DNA: TGTGCCAGCAGCCCCGGTCCCGATCCGAACACTGAAGCTTTCTTT
J: TRBJ2-1; size: .; V: TRBV29-1; D: .; CDR3: CSASTNSYNEQFF; DNA: TGCAGCGCCAGCACCAACAGCTACAATGAGCAGTTCTTC
J: TRBJ2-7; size: .; V: TRBV7-9; D: .; CDR3: CASSLWQHPYEQYF; DNA: TGTGCCAGCAGCTTATGGCAGCATCCCTACGAGCAGTACTTC
J: TRBJ2-1; size: .; V: TRBV13; D: .; CDR3: CASSLQDEQFF; DNA: TGTGCCAGCAGCTTACAGGATGAGCAGTTCTTC
J: TRBJ2-3; size: .; V: TRBV11-1; D: TRBD2; CDR3: CASRGGSSSTQYF; DNA: TGTGCCAGCAGGGGGGGGTCGTCTAGTACGCAGTATTTT
J: TRBJ1-1; size: .; V: TRBV12-3/TRBV12-4; D: .; CDR3: CASSLEGTEAFF; DNA: TGTGCCAGCAGTTTGGAGGGGACTGAAGCTTTCTTT
J: TRBJ2-1; size: .; V: TRBV2; D: .; CDR3: CASSERRLKHEQFF; DNA: TGTGCCAGCAGTGAGAGACGACTAAAACATGAGCAGTTCTTC
J: TRBJ1-2; size: .; V: TRBV19; D: .; CDR3: CASSIDWSYGYTF; DNA: TGTGCCAGTAGTATCGACTGGAGCTATGGCTACACCTTC
J: TRBJ1-5; size: .; V: TRBV5-1; D: .; CDR3: CASSRDGNQPQHF; DNA: TGCGCCAGCAGCCGGGACGGGAATCAGCCCCAGCATTTT
J: TRBJ1-1; size: .; V: TRBV7-2; D: .; CDR3: CASRVLQGTKAFF; DNA: TGTGCCAGCAGGGTTCTACAGGGAACTAAAGCTTTCTTT
J: TRBJ1-2; size: .; V: TRBV5-1; D: TRBD1; CDR3: CASSWGTGANYGYTF; DNA: TGCGCCAGCAGCTGGGGGACAGGCGCTAACTATGGCTACACCTTC
J: TRBJ1-6; size: .; V: TRBV6-5; D: .; CDR3: CASSRGSRSPLHF; DNA: TGTGCCAGCAGTCGAGGGTCGCGGTCACCCCTCCACTTT
J: TRBJ1-2; size: .; V: TRBV6-5; D: .; CDR3: CASSHDPGAYGYTF; DNA: TGTGCCAGCAGCCACGACCCAGGGGCATATGGCTACACCTTC
J: TRBJ2-5; size: .; V: TRBV3-1/TRBV3-2; D: TRBD2; CDR3: CASSPPGGLAGKETQYF; DNA: TGTGCCAGCAGCCCCCCGGGGGGACTAGCGGGAAAAGAGACCCAGTACTTC
J: TRBJ2-5; size: .; V: TRBV28; D: .; CDR3: CASRGSGALWETQYF; DNA: TGTGCCAGCAGGGGTTCAGGGGCGCTTTGGGAGACCCAGTACTTC
J: TRBJ1-3; size: .; V: TRBV6-5; D: .; CDR3: CASLDIFSSGNTIYF; DNA: TGTGCCAGCCTGGATATCTTCAGCTCTGGAAACACCATATATTTT
J: TRBJ2-7; size: few; V: TRBV28; D: TRBD2; CDR3: CASSSNLAGVIEQYF; DNA: TGTGCCAGCAGTTCCAATCTAGCGGGAGTAATCGAGCAGTACTTC
J: TRBJ2-7; size: .; V: TRBV10-3; D: .; CDR3: CAVKDRSYEQYF; DNA: TGTGCCGTCAAAGACAGATCCTACGAGCAGTACTTC
J: TRBJ2-2; size: .; V: TRBV27; D: .; CDR3: CASSPTLGTSTGELFF; DNA: TGTGCCAGCAGTCCCACCCTCGGGACTTCCACCGGGGAGCTGTTTTTT
J: TRBJ2-3; size: .; V: TRBV28; D: TRBD1; CDR3: CASRLGDSPNTDTQYF; DNA: TGTGCCAGCCGCCTCGGGGACAGCCCAAACACAGATACGCAGTATTTT
J: TRBJ1-4; size: .; V: TRBV6-5; D: .; CDR3: CASSYSTVAEKLFF; DNA: TGTGCCAGCAGTTACTCGACAGTGGCCGAAAAACTGTTTTTT
J: TRBJ2-7; size: .; V: TRBV13; D: TRBD2; CDR3: CASSLVRSGRKGYEQYF; DNA: TGTGCCAGCAGCTTAGTTCGGAGCGGGAGAAAAGGTTACGAGCAGTACTTC
J: TRBJ2-3; size: .; V: TRBV28; D: .; CDR3: CASSRTPDTQYF; DNA: TGTGCCAGCAGCCGGACACCAGATACGCAGTATTTT
J: TRBJ2-2; size: once; V: TRBV27; D: TRBD2; CDR3: CGGVLAEGRTGELFF; DNA: TGTGGGGGGGTACTAGCGGAGGGGAGGACCGGGGAGCTGTTTTTT
J: TRBJ2-7; size: .; V: TRBV7-2; D: TRBD2; CDR3: CASSLGGGLAGLYEQYF; DNA: TGTGCCAGCAGCTTAGGGGGAGGACTAGCGGGACTCTACGAGCAGTACTTC
J: TRBJ1-2; size: .; V: TRBV24-1; D: .; CDR3: CATSDFNSNYGYTF; DNA: TGTGCCACCAGTGATTTCAACAGTAACTATGGCTACACCTTC
J: TRBJ2-1; size: .; V: TRBV7-2; D: .; CDR3: CASSLVPGAYNEQFF; DNA: TGTGCCAGCAGCTTAGTTCCAGGGGCCTACAATGAGCAGTTCTTC
J: TRBJ2-1; size: .; V: TRBV6-5; D: .; CDR3: CASSYPVRELGEQFF; DNA: TGTGCCAGCAGTTACCCTGTTCGGGAATTAGGTGAGCAGTTCTTC
J: TRBJ2-7; size: .; V: TRBV28; D: TRBD2; CDR3: CASHGGTSGSLYEQYF; DNA: TGTGCCAGCCATGGGGGGACTAGCGGTTCGCTATACGAGCAGTACTTC
J: TRBJ2-4; size: .; V: TRBV14; D: TRBD2; CDR3: CASSQDFPGGQNIQYF; DNA: TGTGCCAGCAGCCAAGATTTTCCGGGAGGGCAAAACATTCAGTACTTC
J: TRBJ2-1; size: .; V: TRBV7-2; D: .; CDR3: CASSLGGQLINEQFF; DNA: TGTGCCAGCAGCTTGGGGGGACAGCTCATCAATGAGCAGTTCTTC
J: TRBJ1-6; size: .; V: TRBV7-2; D: .; CDR3: CASSLARRPLHF; DNA: TGTGCCAGCAGCTTAGCGCGGAGACCCCTCCACTTT